This TCR beta chain is from a study of T cells in Graves' hyperthyroidism and ophthalmopathy. Study outcomes and limitations: Ophthalmopathy got predicted by the model a median 6.5 months before its onset.

Germline CDR1 is SGHTA and CDR2 is FQGNSA. The CDR3 runs to 13 residues. The V end was cut by 6 bases, the J end by 5 bases, with 11 bases between. Regions amplified from RNA transcripts were the TCR beta CDR3 regions. First-round RT-PCR with HTBI primers amplified the TCR CDR3 region. Each CDR3 protein gets one entry after TCRdb re-called the multiplex PCR reads with MiXCR. Counted here are a few hundred thousand distinct CDR3 sequences, 15% to 19% occurring once; the ten biggest clones make up under 7.5%. This clonotype was counted many times. Its antigen is as yet unknown. The sequence derives from a woman aged 25 to 39 with Graves' hyperthyroidism. The chain employs TRBV7-2 and TRBJ2-1; D unresolved. Sequenced material: blood. Written as DNA, the CDR3 is TGTGCCAGCAGTTTTAGTCGGAACAATGAGCAGTTCTTC. Translation gives CASSFSRNNEQFF.